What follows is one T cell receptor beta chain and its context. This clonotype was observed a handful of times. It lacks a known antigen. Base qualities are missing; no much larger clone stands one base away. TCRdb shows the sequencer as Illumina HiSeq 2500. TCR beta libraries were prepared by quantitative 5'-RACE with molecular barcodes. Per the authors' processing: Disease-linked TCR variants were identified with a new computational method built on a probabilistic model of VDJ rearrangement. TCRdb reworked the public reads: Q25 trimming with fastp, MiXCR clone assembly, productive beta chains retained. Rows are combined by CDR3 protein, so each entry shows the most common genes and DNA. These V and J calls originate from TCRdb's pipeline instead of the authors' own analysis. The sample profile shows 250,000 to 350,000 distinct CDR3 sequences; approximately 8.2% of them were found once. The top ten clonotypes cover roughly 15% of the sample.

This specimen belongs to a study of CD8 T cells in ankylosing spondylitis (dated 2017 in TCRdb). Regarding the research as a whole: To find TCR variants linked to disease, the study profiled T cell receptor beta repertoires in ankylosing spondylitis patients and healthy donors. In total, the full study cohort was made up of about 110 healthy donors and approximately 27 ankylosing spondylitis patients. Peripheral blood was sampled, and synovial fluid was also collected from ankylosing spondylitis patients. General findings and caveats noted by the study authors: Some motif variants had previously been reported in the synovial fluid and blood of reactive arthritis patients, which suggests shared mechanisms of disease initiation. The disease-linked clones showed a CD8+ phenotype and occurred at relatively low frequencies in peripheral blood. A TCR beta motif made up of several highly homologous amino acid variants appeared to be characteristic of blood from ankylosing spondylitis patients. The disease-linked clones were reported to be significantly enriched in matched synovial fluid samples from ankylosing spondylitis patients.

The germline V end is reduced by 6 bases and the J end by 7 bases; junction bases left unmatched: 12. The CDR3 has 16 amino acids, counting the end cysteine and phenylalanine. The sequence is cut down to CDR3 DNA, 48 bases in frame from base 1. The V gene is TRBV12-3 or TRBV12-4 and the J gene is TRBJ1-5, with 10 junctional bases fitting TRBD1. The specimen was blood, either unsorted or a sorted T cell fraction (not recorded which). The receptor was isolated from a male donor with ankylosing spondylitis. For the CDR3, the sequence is CASSVGTGAGQQPQHF. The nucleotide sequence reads TGTGCCAGCAGCGTGGGGACAGGGGCAGGTCAACAGCCCCAGCATTTT.